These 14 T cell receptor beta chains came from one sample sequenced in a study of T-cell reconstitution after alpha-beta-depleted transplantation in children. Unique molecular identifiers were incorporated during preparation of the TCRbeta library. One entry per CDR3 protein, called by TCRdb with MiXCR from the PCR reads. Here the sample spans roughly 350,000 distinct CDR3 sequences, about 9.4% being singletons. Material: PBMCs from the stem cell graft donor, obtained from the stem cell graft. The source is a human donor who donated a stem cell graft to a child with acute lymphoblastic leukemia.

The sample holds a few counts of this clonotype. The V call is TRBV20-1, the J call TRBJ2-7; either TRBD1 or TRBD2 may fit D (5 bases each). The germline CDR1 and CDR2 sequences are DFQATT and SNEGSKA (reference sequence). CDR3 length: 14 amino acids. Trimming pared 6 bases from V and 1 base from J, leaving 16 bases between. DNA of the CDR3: TGCAGTGCCTCTAGGGGAGTGGTTTCCTACGAGCAGTACTTC. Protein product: CSASRGVVSYEQYF.

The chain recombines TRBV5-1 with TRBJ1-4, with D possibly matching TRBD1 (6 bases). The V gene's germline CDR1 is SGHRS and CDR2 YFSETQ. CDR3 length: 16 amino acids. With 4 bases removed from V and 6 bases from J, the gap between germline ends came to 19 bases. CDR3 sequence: CASSSRRDKRYEKLFF. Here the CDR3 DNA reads TGCGCCAGCAGCAGCCGTCGGGACAAGAGATATGAAAAACTGTTTTTT. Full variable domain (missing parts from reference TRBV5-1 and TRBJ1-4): KAGVTQTPRYLIKTRGQQVTLSCSPISGHRSVSWYQQTPGQGLQFLFEYFSETQRNKGNFPGRFSGRQFSNSRSEMNVSTLELGDSALYLCASSSRRDKRYEKLFFGSGTQLSVL.

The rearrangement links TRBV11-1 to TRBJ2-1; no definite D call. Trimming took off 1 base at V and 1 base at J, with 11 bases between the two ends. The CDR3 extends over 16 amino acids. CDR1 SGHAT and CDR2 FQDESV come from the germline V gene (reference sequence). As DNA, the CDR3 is TGTGCCAGCAGCTTAGTTAAGGGTCGTTCCTACAATGAGCAGTTCTTC. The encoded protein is CASSLVKGRSYNEQFF.

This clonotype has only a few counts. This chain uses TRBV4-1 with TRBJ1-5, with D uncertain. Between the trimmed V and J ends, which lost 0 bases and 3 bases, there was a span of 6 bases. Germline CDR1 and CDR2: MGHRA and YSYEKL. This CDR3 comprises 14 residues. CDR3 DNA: TGCGCCAGCAGCCAAGATAACTTCAATCAGCCCCAGCATTTT. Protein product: CASSQDNFNQPQHF.

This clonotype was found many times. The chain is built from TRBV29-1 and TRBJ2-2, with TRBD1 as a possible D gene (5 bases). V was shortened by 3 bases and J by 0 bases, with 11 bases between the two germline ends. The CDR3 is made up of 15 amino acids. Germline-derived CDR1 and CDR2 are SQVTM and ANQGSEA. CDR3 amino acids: CSVDGDSANTGELFF. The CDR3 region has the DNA TGCAGCGTTGATGGTGACAGTGCGAACACCGGGGAGCTGTTTTTT.

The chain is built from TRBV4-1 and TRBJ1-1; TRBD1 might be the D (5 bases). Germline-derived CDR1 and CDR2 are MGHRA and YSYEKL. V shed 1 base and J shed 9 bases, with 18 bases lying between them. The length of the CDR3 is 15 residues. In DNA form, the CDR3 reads TGCGCCAGCAGCCAAGTGGAGGGACTAACTAATAAAGCTTTCTTT. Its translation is CASSQVEGLTNKAFF.

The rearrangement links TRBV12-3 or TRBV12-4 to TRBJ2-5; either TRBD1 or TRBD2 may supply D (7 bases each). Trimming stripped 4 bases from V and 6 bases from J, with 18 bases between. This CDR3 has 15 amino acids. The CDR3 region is CASSSNDREGKTQYF. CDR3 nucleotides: TGTGCCAGCAGTTCAAACGACAGGGAGGGAAAGACCCAGTACTTC.

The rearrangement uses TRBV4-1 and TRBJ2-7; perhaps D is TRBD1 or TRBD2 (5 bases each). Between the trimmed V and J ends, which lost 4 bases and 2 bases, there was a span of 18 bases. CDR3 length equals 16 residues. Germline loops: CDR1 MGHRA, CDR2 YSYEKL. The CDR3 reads CASSPGEGWGTYEQYF. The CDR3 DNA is TGCGCCAGCAGCCCAGGTGAGGGGTGGGGCACCTACGAGCAGTACTTC.

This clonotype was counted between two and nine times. This CDR3 reads CSAPAISSSYNEQFF. CDR3 nucleotide sequence: TGCAGTGCCCCCGCGATATCGAGCTCCTACAATGAGCAGTTCTTC. This chain uses TRBV20-1 with TRBJ2-1; no definite D call. V dropped 6 bases and J dropped 0 bases, with 15 bases sitting between them. Germline V gene lookup returns CDR1 DFQATT and CDR2 SNEGSKA (reference sequence). This CDR3 contains 15 residues.

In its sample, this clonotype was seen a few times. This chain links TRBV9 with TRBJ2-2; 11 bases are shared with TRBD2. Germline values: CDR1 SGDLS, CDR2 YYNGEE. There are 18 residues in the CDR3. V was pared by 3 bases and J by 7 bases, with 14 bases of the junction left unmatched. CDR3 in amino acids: CASSATSGSVRYGGELFF. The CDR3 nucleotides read TGTGCCAGCAGCGCTACTAGCGGGAGTGTTCGTTATGGCGGGGAGCTGTTTTTT.

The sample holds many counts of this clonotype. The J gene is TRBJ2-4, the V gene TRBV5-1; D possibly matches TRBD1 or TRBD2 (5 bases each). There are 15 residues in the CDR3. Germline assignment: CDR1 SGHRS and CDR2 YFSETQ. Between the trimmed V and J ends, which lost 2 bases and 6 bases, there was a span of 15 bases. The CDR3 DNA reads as TGCGCCAGCAGCTTCGGGACCCTGGAAGGAAACATTCAGTACTTC. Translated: CASSFGTLEGNIQYF.

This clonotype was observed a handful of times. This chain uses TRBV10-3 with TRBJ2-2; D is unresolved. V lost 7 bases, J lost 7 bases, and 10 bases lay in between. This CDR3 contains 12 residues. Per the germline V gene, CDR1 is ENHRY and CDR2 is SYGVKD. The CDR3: CAINTGLGELFF. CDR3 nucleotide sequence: TGTGCCATCAATACGGGCCTCGGGGAGCTGTTTTTT.

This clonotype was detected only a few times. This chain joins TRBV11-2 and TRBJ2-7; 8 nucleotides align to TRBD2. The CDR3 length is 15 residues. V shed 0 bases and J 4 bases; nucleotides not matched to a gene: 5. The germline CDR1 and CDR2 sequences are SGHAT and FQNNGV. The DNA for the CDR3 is TGTGCCAGCAGCTTAGAACTGCGGGGGGAGTACGAGCAGTACTTC. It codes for CASSLELRGEYEQYF. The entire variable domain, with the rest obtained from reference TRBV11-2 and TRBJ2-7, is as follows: EAGVAQSPRYKIIEKRQSVAFWCNPISGHATLYWYQQILGQGPKLLIQFQNNGVVDDSQLPKDRFSAERLKGVDSTLKIQPAKLEDSAVYLCASSLELRGEYEQYFGPGTRLTVT.

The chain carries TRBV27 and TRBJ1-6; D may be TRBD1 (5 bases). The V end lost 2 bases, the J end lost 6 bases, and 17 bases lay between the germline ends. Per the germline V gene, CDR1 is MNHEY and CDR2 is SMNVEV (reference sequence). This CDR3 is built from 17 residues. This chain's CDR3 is CASSLLSPGDSNSPLHF. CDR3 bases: TGTGCCAGCAGTTTACTCTCCCCGGGGGACTCTAATTCACCCCTCCACTTT.